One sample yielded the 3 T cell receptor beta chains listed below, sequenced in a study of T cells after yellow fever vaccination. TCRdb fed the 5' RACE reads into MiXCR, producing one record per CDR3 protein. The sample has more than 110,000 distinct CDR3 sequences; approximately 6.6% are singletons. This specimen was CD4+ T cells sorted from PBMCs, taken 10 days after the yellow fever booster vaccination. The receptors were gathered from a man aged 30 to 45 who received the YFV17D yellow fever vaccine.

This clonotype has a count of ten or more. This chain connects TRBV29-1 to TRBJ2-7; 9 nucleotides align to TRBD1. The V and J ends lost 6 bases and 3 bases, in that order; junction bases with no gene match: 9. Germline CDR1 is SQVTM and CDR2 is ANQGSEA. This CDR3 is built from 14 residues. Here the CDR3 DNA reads TGCAGCGTGCGGACAGGGGCGTCCCTCTACGAGCAGTACTTC. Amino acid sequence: CSVRTGASLYEQYF.

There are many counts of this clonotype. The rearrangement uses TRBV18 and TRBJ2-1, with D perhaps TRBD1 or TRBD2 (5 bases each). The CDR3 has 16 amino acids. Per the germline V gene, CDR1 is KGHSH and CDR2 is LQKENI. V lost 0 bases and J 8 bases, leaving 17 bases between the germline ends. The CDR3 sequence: CASSPPGPSSSYEQFF. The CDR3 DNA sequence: TGTGCCAGCTCACCACCGGGACCTTCAAGTTCATATGAGCAGTTCTTC.

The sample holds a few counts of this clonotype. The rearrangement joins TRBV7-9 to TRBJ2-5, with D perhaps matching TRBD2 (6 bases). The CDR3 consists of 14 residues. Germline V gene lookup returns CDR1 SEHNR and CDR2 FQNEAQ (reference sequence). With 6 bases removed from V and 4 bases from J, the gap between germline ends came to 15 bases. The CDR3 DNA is TGTGCCAGCAGGTTATCCGGGACTGGAGAGACCCAGTACTTC. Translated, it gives CASRLSGTGETQYF.